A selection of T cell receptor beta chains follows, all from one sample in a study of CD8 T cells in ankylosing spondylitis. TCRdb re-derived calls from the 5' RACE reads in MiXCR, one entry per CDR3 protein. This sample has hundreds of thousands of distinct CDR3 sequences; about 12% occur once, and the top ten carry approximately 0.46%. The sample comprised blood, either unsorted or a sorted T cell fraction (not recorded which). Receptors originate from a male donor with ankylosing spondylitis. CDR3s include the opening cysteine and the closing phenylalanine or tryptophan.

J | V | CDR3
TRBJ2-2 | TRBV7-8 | CASSLRLAGGGELFF
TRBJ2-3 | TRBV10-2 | CASERAGSTDTQYF
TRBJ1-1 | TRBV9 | CASSVAPWNTEAFF
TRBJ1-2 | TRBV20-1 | CSATWTGEGYGYTF
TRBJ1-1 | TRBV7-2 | CASSRNRGSSEAFF
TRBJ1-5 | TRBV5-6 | CASSLVGSLPQHF
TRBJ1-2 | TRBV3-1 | CASSFGPGDYGYTF
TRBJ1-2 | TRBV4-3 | CASSLQAGDGYTF
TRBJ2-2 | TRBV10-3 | CAISENRANTGELFF
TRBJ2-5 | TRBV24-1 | CATSDSRTEQETQYF
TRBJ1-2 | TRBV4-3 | CASSQAQLVDYGYTF
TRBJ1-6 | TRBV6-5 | CASSYTGANSPLHF
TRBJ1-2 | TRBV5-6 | CASSLGGLNYGYTF
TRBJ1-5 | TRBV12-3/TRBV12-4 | CASSVQRYQPQHF
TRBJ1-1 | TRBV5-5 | CASSWRQGRAFF
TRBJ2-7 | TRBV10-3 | CAISEQGQRSYEQYF
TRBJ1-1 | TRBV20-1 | CSASKDLTTEAFF
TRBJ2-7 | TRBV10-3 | CAISESKVTVQYF
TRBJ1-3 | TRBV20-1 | CSAPPAGRNTIYF
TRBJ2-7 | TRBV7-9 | CASSAVGGYEQYF
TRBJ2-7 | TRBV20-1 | CSASPLRSSYEQYF
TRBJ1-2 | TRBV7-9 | CASSRGQVDYGYTF
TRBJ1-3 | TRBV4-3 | CASSQDSATGNTIYF
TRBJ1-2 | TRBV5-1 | CASSVQTGIYGYTF